Listed here are 22 T cell receptor beta chains from one sample, sequenced in a study of blood T cells in healthy people across ages. Using a J-beta primer mix together with a sample-barcoded 5' primer, a second PCR was run for about 6 to 11 cycles. TCRdb fed the 5' RACE reads into MiXCR, producing one record per CDR3 protein. Among 1.5 million to 2 million distinct CDR3 sequences listed, 49% were seen once. The sequenced sample was blood. These receptors were taken from a woman in her forties in good health.

This clonotype was seen only once. The V and J genes are TRBV12-3 or TRBV12-4 and TRBJ2-1; TRBD2 aligns across 13 bases. The CDR3 runs to 17 residues. After removal of 7 bases from V and 2 bases from J, the junction contained 8 bases not matched to a gene. The CDR3 DNA follows: TGTGCCAGCAAACTAGCGGGGGGGCCCCAAACCTACAATGAGCAGTTCTTC. This encodes CASKLAGGPQTYNEQFF.

Of note for this clonotype: This sequence may be a read error, since a much larger clone differs from it by one base. The V call is TRBV24-1, the J call TRBJ2-1; possible D gene TRBD2, 5 bases. The CDR3 consists of 12 residues. V lost 6 bases and J 8 bases, leaving 10 bases between the germline ends. The V gene's germline CDR1 is KGHDR and CDR2 SFDVKD. For the CDR3, the DNA is TGTGCCACCAGTAGGACTCTAGATGAGCAGTTCTTC. Translating gives CATSRTLDEQFF.

This sequence joins TRBV18 and TRBJ1-5; 8 bases are shared with TRBD1. V shed 3 bases, J shed 4 bases, and the junction held 5 bases outside the gene matches. CDR3 length: 15 residues. Germline V gene sequence: CDR1 KGHSH, CDR2 LQKENI. CDR3 sequence: CASSPTGAVNQPQHF. The CDR3 DNA sequence: TGTGCCAGCTCACCGACAGGGGCAGTAAATCAGCCCCAGCATTTT.

The V call is TRBV11-3, the J call TRBJ1-2, with D unclear. This CDR3 spans 18 amino acids. Germline V gene data show CDR1 as SGHNT and CDR2 as YENEEA. The V gene lost 0 bases and the J gene lost 3 bases, with 20 bases spanning the gap. This CDR3 is CASSLDRVRAPADYGYTF. As DNA, the CDR3 is TGTGCCAGCAGCTTAGATAGGGTTCGGGCTCCGGCGGACTATGGCTACACCTTC.

The gene calls are TRBV6-4 and TRBJ1-6; possibly TRBD1 for D (5 bases). The ends were cut back, 0 bases at V and 9 bases at J, with 9 bases in the middle. CDR1 is MRHNA and CDR2 is SNTAGT in the germline V gene. The CDR3 is made up of 14 amino acids. The CDR3: CASSDSNGGSPLHF. Here the CDR3 DNA reads TGTGCCAGCAGTGACTCGAATGGGGGTTCACCCCTCCACTTT.

The chain combines TRBV6-2 or TRBV6-3 with TRBJ2-3, with D perhaps TRBD2 (6 bases). Deletions cut 2 bases from V and 1 base from J, with 10 bases between. The CDR3 extends over 15 amino acids. Germline V gene data show CDR1 as MNHEY and CDR2 as SVGEGT. The CDR3 DNA reads TGTGCCAGCAGTTACGTGACGGGGGGCACAGATACGCAGTATTTT. It yields the protein CASSYVTGGTDTQYF.

The sample holds one count of this clonotype. The chain carries TRBV11-3 and TRBJ2-1; the match to TRBD2 covers 9 bases. The CDR3 covers 19 residues. Looked up from germline, CDR1 is SGHNT and CDR2 is YENEEA. V shed 1 base and J 7 bases; nucleotides not matched to a gene: 17. The CDR3 region has the DNA TGTGCCAGCAGCTTAGCCCCCGCCGGGGCTAGCGGGGTTCTTAATGAGCAGTTCTTC. Translation gives CASSLAPAGASGVLNEQFF.

The rearrangement uses TRBV29-1 and TRBJ1-2; TRBD1 is a possible D gene (5 bases). CDR3 size: 12 residues. Germline CDR1 and CDR2: SQVTM and ANQGSEA. Trimming pared 4 bases from V and 7 bases from J, leaving 13 bases between. In DNA form, the CDR3 reads TGCAGCGTTGGCCGGGGCGGGCGTGGCTACACCTTC. Its protein product is CSVGRGGRGYTF. The whole variable domain, remainder taken from reference TRBV29-1 and TRBJ1-2, is SAVISQKPSRDICQRGTSLTIQCQVDSQVTMMFWYRQQPGQSLTLIATANQGSEATYESGFVIDKFPISRPNLTFSTLTVSNMSPEDSSIYLCSVGRGGRGYTFGSGTRLTVV.

This chain uses TRBV10-3 with TRBJ2-7, with D uncertain. CDR1 ENHRY and CDR2 SYGVKD come from the germline V gene. The CDR3 has 13 amino acids. The ends were cut back, 2 bases at V and 3 bases at J, with 8 bases in the middle. The CDR3 region has the DNA TGTGCCATCAGTGAGCCGCCCCGCTACGAGCAGTACTTC. Translated, it gives CAISEPPRYEQYF.

The chain uses TRBV7-2 and TRBJ2-7, with no clear D. Germline CDR1 SGHTA, CDR2 FQGNSA. Between the trimmed V and J ends, which lost 5 bases and 3 bases, there was a span of 11 bases. The CDR3 extends over 13 amino acids. CDR3 residues: CASSKAAYYEQYF. CDR3 sequence (DNA): TGTGCCAGCAGCAAGGCCGCGTACTACGAGCAGTACTTC. The full variable domain, rest sourced from reference TRBV7-2 and TRBJ2-7, is GAGVSQSPSNKVTEKGKDVELRCDPISGHTALYWYRQSLGQGLEFLIYFQGNSAPDKSGLPSDRFSAERTGGSVSTLTIQRTQQEDSAVYLCASSKAAYYEQYFGPGTRLTVT.

The J gene is TRBJ2-3, the V gene TRBV9; 15 bases align to TRBD2. Germline V gives CDR1 SGDLS, CDR2 YYNGEE. The CDR3 is made up of 17 amino acids. V lost 4 bases to trimming and J lost 6 bases; unmatched junction nucleotides: 9. CDR3 nucleotide sequence: TGTGCCAGCAGCCCCGGGGGACTAGCGGGGGGTACCGATACGCAGTATTTT. It translates to CASSPGGLAGGTDTQYF.

The V gene is TRBV20-1, the J gene TRBJ1-1; no definite D call. From germline, CDR1 is DFQATT and CDR2 SNEGSKA (reference sequence). With 6 bases removed from V and 1 base from J, the gap between germline ends came to 15 bases. This CDR3 spans 14 amino acids. CDR3 loop: CSAPLAMRNTEAFF. The CDR3 DNA is TGCAGTGCGCCTCTGGCCATGAGGAACACTGAAGCTTTCTTT.

This chain joins TRBV6-1 and TRBJ2-5; D remains unclear. The J call may be in error: the DNA end matches TRBJ2-7 better. CDR1 is MNHNS, CDR2 SASEGT, per germline. The CDR3 runs 14 residues. CDR3 DNA: TGTGCCAGCCGCGTGGGCCCCTTAAGTGGCGAGCAGTACTTC. Encoded protein: CASRVGPLSGEQYF.

The CDR3 region is CASTIGGASYEQYF. In DNA, the CDR3 is TGTGCCAGCACCATAGGGGGGGCCAGCTACGAGCAGTACTTC. The J gene is TRBJ2-7, the V gene TRBV28, with D possibly being TRBD2 (7 bases). The V end was cut by 7 bases, the J end by 3 bases, with 16 bases between. The CDR3 extends over 14 amino acids. Germline assignment: CDR1 MDHEN and CDR2 SYDVKM. Full variable domain (outside the CDR3, taken from reference TRBV28 and TRBJ2-7): DVKVTQSSRYLVKRTGEKVFLECVQDMDHENMFWYRQDPGLGLRLIYFSYDVKMKEKGDIPEGYSVSREKKERFSLILESASTNQTSMYLCASTIGGASYEQYFGPGTRLTVT.

This clonotype was observed a few times. The V and J genes are TRBV10-3 and TRBJ2-3; the match to TRBD2 covers 15 bases. With 3 bases clipped from V and 6 bases from J, the junction kept 4 bases outside the gene matches. Germline V gives CDR1 ENHRY, CDR2 SYGVKD. There are 16 residues in the CDR3. The CDR3 DNA reads as TGTGCCATCAGTGAAGGACTAGCGGGGGGGCAGGATACGCAGTATTTT. Its translation is CAISEGLAGGQDTQYF.

This chain joins TRBV28 and TRBJ2-3; 11 bases agree with TRBD1. After removal of 3 bases from V and 6 bases from J, the junction contained 5 bases not matched to a gene. CDR3 length: 15 amino acids. Germline CDR1 is MDHEN and CDR2 is SYDVKM. The CDR3 loop reads CASSLRTGGMDTQYF. CDR3 DNA sequence: TGTGCCAGCAGTTTGCGGACAGGGGGCATGGATACGCAGTATTTT. The whole variable domain, remainder taken from reference TRBV28 and TRBJ2-3, is DVKVTQSSRYLVKRTGEKVFLECVQDMDHENMFWYRQDPGLGLRLIYFSYDVKMKEKGDIPEGYSVSREKKERFSLILESASTNQTSMYLCASSLRTGGMDTQYFGPGTRLTVL.

The chain employs TRBV7-9 and TRBJ2-6; D perhaps matches TRBD1 (6 bases). The CDR3 contains 17 residues. Trimming removed 6 bases at V and 0 bases at J, with 15 bases between. In germline, CDR1 is SEHNR, CDR2 FQNEAQ (reference sequence). The CDR3 sequence: CASSLQGTVSGANVLTF. The CDR3 coding sequence is TGTGCCAGCAGTTTACAGGGAACCGTCTCTGGGGCCAACGTCCTGACTTTC.

There are a few counts of this clonotype. The V gene is TRBV7-2, the J gene TRBJ2-3; no firm D call. CDR1 SGHTA and CDR2 FQGNSA come from the germline V gene. The CDR3 sequence is 14 residues long. Between the trimmed V and J ends, which lost 1 base and 2 bases, there was a span of 7 bases. The DNA for the CDR3 is TGTGCCAGCAGCTTAGTCAAGTACACAGATACGCAGTATTTT. This sequence encodes CASSLVKYTDTQYF.

This chain joins TRBV7-9 and TRBJ1-5; a possible D gene is TRBD1 (6 bases). The CDR3 is made up of 15 amino acids. V lost 4 bases, J lost 7 bases, and 17 bases lay in between. In germline, CDR1 is SEHNR, CDR2 FQNEAQ (reference sequence). The chain's CDR3 is CASSSDGGGGQPQHF. The CDR3 bases are TGTGCCAGCAGCTCCGATGGGGGGGGCGGGCAGCCCCAGCATTTT. The whole variable domain, remainder taken from reference TRBV7-9 and TRBJ1-5, is DTGVSQNPRHKITKRGQNVTFRCDPISEHNRLYWYRQTLGQGPEFLTYFQNEAQLEKSRLLSDRFSAERPKGSFSTLEIQRTEQGDSAMYLCASSSDGGGGQPQHFGDGTRLSIL.

This sequence joins TRBV7-8 and TRBJ2-7; D is uncertain. CDR3 length: 15 residues. Germline lookup yields CDR1 SGHVS and CDR2 FQNEAQ. Trimming removed 5 bases at V and 2 bases at J, with 16 bases between. The DNA of the CDR3 is TGTGCCAGCAGCGACCTCGGGCCGTCCGCCTACGAGCAGTACTTC. Translating gives CASSDLGPSAYEQYF.

The V gene is TRBV18, the J gene TRBJ1-5; no reliable D call. Germline CDR1 KGHSH, CDR2 LQKENI. Trimming took 2 bases from V and 5 from J, leaving 16 bases between them. The CDR3 contains 16 residues. In DNA form, the CDR3 reads TGTGCCAGCTCACCAAATGGTCAAGGTGGGCATCAGCCCCAGCATTTT. Amino acid sequence: CASSPNGQGGHQPQHF.

The chain is built from TRBV27 and TRBJ2-5; D is perhaps TRBD2 (5 bases). The last part of the DNA fits TRBJ2-4 better; the J call may be wrong. CDR1 MNHEY and CDR2 SMNVEV come from the germline V gene (reference sequence). This CDR3 comprises 15 residues. The chain's CDR3 is CASRTVRGYQNIQYF. CDR3 nucleotides: TGTGCCAGCAGAACGGTACGGGGATACCAAAACATTCAGTACTTC.